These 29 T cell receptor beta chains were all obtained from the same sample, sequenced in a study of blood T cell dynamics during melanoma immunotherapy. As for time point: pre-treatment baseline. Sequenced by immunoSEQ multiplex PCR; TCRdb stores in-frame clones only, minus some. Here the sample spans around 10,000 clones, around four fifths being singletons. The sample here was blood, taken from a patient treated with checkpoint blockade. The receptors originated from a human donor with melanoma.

The CDR3 nucleotides are TGTGCCAGTAGGGTAACCGGGACAAGGGTCTACGAGCAGTACTTC. It is translated as CASRVTGTRVYEQYF. The chain has TRBV19 and TRBJ2-7; possible D gene TRBD1, 6 bases. The V gene lost 6 bases and the J gene lost 3 bases, with 18 bases spanning the gap. The length of the CDR3 is 15 residues. The germline V gene has CDR1 LNHDA and CDR2 SQIVND (reference sequence).

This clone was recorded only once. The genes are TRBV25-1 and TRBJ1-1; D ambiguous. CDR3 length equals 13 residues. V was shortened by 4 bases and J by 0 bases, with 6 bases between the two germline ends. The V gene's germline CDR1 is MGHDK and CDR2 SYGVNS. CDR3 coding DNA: TGTGCCAGCAGTGGCGGCATGAACACTGAAGCTTTCTTT. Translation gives CASSGGMNTEAFF.

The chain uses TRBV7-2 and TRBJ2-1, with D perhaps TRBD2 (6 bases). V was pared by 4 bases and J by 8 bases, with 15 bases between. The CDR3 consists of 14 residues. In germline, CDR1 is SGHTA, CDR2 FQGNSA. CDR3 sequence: CASSSQVGGDEQFF. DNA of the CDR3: TGTGCCAGCAGCTCCCAGGTGGGAGGCGATGAGCAGTTCTTC.

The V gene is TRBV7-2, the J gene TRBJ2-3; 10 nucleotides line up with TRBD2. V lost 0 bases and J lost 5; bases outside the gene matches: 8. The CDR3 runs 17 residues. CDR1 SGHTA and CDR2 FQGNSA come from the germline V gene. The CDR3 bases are TGTGCCAGCAGCTTAGCGCGAGCGGGGGGGCGTGTAGATACGCAGTATTTT. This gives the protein CASSLARAGGRVDTQYF.

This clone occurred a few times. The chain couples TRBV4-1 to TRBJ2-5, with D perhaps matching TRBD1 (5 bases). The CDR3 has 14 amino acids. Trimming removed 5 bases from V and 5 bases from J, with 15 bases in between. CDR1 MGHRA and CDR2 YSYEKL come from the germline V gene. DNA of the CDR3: TGCGCCAGCAGCGTACAAGAGCAGGGCGAGACCCAGTACTTC. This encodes CASSVQEQGETQYF.

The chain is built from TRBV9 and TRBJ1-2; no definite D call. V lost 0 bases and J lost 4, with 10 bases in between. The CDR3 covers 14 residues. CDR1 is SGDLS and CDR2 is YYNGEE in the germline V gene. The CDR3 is CASSVGGAFYGYTF. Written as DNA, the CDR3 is TGTGCCAGCAGCGTAGGAGGCGCGTTCTATGGCTACACCTTC. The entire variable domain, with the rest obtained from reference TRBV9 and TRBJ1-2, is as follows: DSGVTQTPKHLITATGQRVTLRCSPRSGDLSVYWYQQSLDQGLQFLIQYYNGEERAKGNILERFSAQQFPDLHSELNLSSLELGDSALYFCASSVGGAFYGYTFGSGTRLTVV.

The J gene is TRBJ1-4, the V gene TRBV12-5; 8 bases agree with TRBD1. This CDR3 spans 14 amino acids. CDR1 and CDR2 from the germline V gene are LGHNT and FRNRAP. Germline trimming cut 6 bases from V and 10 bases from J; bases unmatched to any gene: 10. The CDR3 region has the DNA TGTGCTAGTGGCCCGGGACAGGATACTACAAAACTGTTTTTT. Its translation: CASGPGQDTTKLFF. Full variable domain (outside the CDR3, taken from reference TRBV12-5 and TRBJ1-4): DARVTQTPRHKVTEMGQEVTMRCQPILGHNTVFWYRQTMMQGLELLAYFRNRAPLDDSGMPKDRFSAEMPDATLATLKIQPSEPRDSAVYFCASGPGQDTTKLFFGSGTQLSVL.

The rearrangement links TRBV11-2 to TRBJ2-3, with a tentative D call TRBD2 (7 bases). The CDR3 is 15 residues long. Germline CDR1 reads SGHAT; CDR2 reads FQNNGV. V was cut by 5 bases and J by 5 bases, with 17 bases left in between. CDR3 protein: CASSPHGGPGDTQYF. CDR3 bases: TGTGCCAGCAGCCCCCACGGGGGGCCTGGAGATACGCAGTATTTT.

CDR3 region: CASSQGQISSGANVLTF. For the CDR3, the DNA is TGCGCCAGCAGCCAAGGACAGATAAGCTCTGGGGCCAACGTCCTGACTTTC. The rearrangement uses TRBV4-3 and TRBJ2-6; D is possibly TRBD1 (5 bases). Germline CDR1 is LGHNA and CDR2 is YSLEER. The length of the CDR3 is 17 residues. Trimming left V 1 base short and J 0 bases short, with 10 bases between.

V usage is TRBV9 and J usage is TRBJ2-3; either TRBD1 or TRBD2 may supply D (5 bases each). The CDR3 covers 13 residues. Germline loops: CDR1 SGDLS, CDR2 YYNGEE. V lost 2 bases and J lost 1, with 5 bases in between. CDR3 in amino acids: CASSVGGTDTQYF. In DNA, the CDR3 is TGTGCCAGCAGCGTGGGGGGCACAGATACGCAGTATTTT.

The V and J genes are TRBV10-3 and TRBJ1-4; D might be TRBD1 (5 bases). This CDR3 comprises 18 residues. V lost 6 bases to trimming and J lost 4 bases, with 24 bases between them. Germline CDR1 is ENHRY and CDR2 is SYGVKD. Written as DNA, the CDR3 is TGTGCCATCAGACGGCCGGGACTAGCGGGGGGGTTTAATGAAAAACTGTTTTTT. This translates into CAIRRPGLAGGFNEKLFF.

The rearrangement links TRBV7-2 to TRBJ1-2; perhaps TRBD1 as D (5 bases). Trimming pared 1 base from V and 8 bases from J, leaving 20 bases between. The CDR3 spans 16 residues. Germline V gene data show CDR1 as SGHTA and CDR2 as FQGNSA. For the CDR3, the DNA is TGTGCCAGCAGCTTAGACGGTTTGGGGGTAATGGAAGGCTACACCTTC. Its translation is CASSLDGLGVMEGYTF.

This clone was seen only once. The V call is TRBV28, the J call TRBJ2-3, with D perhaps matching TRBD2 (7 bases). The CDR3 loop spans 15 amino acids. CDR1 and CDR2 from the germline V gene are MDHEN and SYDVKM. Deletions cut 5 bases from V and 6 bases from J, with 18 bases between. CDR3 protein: CASSGRERGGDTQYF. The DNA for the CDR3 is TGTGCCAGCAGTGGAAGGGAGAGGGGGGGCGATACGCAGTATTTT.

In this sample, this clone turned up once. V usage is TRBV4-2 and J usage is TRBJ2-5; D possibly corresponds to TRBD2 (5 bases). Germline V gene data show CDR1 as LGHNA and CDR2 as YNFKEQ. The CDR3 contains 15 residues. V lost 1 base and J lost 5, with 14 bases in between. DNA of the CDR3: TGTGCCAGCAGCCAAGGAAACTCACTAGTGGAGACCCAGTACTTC. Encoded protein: CASSQGNSLVETQYF.

In nucleotides, the CDR3 is TGTGCCAGCAGCCCAGGACTAGCGGGTTTCACAGATACGCAGTATTTT. Protein product: CASSPGLAGFTDTQYF. V and J are TRBV11-3 and TRBJ2-3; 11 nucleotides line up with TRBD2. The length of the CDR3 is 16 residues. The V and J ends lost 5 bases and 2 bases, in that order; junction bases with no gene match: 6. Germline assignment: CDR1 SGHNT and CDR2 YENEEA.

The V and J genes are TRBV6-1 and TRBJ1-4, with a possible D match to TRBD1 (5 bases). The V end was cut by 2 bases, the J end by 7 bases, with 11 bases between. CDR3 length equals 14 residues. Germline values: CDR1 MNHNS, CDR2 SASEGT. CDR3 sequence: CASSEPQGGEKLFF. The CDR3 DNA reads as TGTGCCAGCAGTGAACCCCAGGGTGGTGAAAAACTGTTTTTT.

In DNA form, the CDR3 reads TGCGCCAGCAGCCAAGATAGCCCTCCCTACACAGATACGCAGTATTTT. As protein: CASSQDSPPYTDTQYF. The gene calls are TRBV4-3 and TRBJ2-3, with D unclear. V was cut by 0 bases and J by 2 bases, with 12 bases left in between. The CDR3 is made up of 16 amino acids. The germline V gene has CDR1 LGHNA and CDR2 YSLEER.

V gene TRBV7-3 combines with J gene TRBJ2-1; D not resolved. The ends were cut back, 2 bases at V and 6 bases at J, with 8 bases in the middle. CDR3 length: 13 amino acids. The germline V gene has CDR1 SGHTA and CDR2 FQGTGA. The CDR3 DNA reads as TGTGCCAGCAGCTTAGGTTTGGGCAATGAGCAGTTCTTC. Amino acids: CASSLGLGNEQFF.

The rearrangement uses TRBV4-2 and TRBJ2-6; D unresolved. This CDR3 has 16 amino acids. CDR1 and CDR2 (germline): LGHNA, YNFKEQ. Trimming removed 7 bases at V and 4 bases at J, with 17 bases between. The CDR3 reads CASIVSPNSGANVLTF. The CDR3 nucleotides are TGTGCCAGCATCGTCTCTCCTAATTCCGGGGCCAACGTCCTGACTTTC.

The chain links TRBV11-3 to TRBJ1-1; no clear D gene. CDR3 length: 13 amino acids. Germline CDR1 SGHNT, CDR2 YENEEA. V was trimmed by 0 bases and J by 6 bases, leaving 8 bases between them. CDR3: CASSLDVTAEAFF. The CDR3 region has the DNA TGTGCCAGCAGCTTAGACGTAACAGCTGAAGCTTTCTTT.

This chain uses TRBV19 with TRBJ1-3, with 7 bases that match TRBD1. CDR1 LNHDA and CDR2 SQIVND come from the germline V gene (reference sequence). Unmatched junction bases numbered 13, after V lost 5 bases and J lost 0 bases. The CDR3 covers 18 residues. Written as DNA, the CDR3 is TGTGCCAGTAGTGCCCCGGGACAGAGAAACCACTCTGGAAACACCATATATTTT. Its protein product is CASSAPGQRNHSGNTIYF.

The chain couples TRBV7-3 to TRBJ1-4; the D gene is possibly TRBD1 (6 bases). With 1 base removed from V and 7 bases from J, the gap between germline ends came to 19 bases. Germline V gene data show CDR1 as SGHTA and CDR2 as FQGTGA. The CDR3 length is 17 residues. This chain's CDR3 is CASSLRTLQGSGEKLFF. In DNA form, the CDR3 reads TGTGCCAGCAGCTTAAGAACGCTACAGGGCTCCGGTGAAAAACTGTTTTTT.

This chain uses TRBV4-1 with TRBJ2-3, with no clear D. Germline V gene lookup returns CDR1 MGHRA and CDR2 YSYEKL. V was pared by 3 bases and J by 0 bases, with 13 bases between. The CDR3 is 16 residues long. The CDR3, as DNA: TGCGCCAGCAGCCAGAGACGGTCAACTAGCACAGATACGCAGTATTTT. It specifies CASSQRRSTSTDTQYF.

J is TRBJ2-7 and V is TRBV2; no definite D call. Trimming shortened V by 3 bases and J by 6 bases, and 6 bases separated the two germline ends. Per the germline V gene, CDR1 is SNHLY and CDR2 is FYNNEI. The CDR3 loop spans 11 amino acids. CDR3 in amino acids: CASSDLGEQYF. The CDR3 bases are TGTGCCAGCAGTGATTTGGGCGAGCAGTACTTC.

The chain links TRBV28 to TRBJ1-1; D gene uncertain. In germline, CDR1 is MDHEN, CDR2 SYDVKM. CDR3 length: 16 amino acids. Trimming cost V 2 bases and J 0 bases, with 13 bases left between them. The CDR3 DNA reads TGTGCCAGCAGTTTAGCCGGCCTTATGATGAACACTGAAGCTTTCTTT. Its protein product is CASSLAGLMMNTEAFF. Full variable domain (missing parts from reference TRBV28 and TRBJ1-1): DVKVTQSSRYLVKRTGEKVFLECVQDMDHENMFWYRQDPGLGLRLIYFSYDVKMKEKGDIPEGYSVSREKKERFSLILESASTNQTSMYLCASSLAGLMMNTEAFFGQGTRLTVV.

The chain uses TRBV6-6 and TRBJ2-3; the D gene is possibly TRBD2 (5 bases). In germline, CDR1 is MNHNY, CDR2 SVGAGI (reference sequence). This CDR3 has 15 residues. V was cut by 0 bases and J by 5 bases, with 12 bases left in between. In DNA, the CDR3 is TGTGCCAGCAGTTACTCCTCGGGGAACAGAGATACGCAGTATTTT. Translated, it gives CASSYSSGNRDTQYF.

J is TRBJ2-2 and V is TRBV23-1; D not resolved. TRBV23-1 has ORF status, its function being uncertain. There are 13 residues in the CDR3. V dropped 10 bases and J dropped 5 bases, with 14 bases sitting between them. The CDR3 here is CATPFHRTGELFF. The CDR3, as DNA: TGCGCCACCCCTTTCCACCGTACCGGGGAGCTGTTTTTT.

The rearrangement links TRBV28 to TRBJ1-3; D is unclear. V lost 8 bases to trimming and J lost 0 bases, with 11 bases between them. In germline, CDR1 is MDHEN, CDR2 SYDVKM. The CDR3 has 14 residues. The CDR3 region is CASRPRPSGNTIYF. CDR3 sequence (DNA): TGTGCCAGCCGTCCTAGGCCCTCTGGAAACACCATATATTTT.

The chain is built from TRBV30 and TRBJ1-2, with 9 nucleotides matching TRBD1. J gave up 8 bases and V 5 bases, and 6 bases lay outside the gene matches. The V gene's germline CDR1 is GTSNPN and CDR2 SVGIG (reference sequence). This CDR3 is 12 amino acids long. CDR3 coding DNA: TGTGCCTGGGGTACAGGGGGCAAGGGCTACACCTTC. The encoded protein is CAWGTGGKGYTF.